This T cell receptor (beta chain) was observed in a study of control samples from healthy donors and cancer patients (dated by TCRdb to 2020 to 2021). For this clone: Its target antigen remains unknown. No per-base quality is available; no much larger clone lies one base away.

Receptor libraries were prepared by the immunoSEQ multiplex PCR assay. Here the immuneACCESS table is served through TCRdb, limited to in-frame sequences with V and J called. Missing clones are a known gap in these copies; in checked studies unresolved V genes cover under half, and the rest lacks a known reason. This sample holds around 89,000 clones; 82% were observed only once. Approximately 9.8% of the sample goes to the ten largest clones. The sequence was collected from a woman aged 60-75 years in good health. Sequencing was done on a sample of blood.

The DNA sequence is given as TGTGCCAGCAGCGCTAGCGGGGGGTTTGGCACAGATACGCAGTATTTT. The resulting protein is CASSASGGFGTDTQYF. The V gene is TRBV5-5 and the J gene is TRBJ2-3, and 11 junctional nucleotides match TRBD2. Via the germline V gene (reference sequence), CDR1 is SGHKS and CDR2 YYEKEE. The CDR3 spans 16 residues, from the cysteine through the phenylalanine. Of all the DNA, just the CDR3 is kept, 48 bases in frame from base 1. V lost 4 bases and J lost 1 base, and the count of bases not matched to a germline gene is 5.